This TCR beta chain was captured in a study of blood T cell repertoires in COVID-19 (dated by TCRdb to 2020 to 2022). Some background on the complete study: Collaborator samples came from the United States, Italy and Spain and covered acute and convalescent phases of COVID-19. The repertoires were released in a freely available public database intended as a resource for research on the immune response to SARS-CoV-2. Where HLA class I and class II types were available, the types were taken from metadata supplied by the sample provider, not from assay-based typing. Samples were obtained from the ongoing ImmuneRACE study (first 160 participants) and from 1,254 subjects provided by 6 global collaborators. Subjects who had been exposed to COVID-19, were actively infected with it, or had recovered from it provided the deeply sampled blood TCRbeta repertoires that made up the dataset. The material from the prospective study consisted of cDNA or gDNA derived from T cells, B-cell-depleted T cells, or PBMCs. The sample metadata nearly always contained a de-identified subject ID, COVID-19 status, age in years and sex.

Study-level results and caveats: Clinical and demographic metadata were provided uncurated, with the amount varying by source and participant.

Whole blood was collected in K2EDTA tubes by collaborating institutions according to the institutions' own protocols. For TCRbeta analysis, collaborators shipped samples in one of three forms: frozen whole blood, isolated PBMCs, or DNA extracted from either of those sample types. V lost 7 bases and J lost 4 bases, and the count of bases not matched to a germline gene is 7. The CDR1 and CDR2 encoded by the germline V gene are SQVTM and ANQGSEA. There are 13 amino acids in the CDR3, from cysteine to phenylalanine inclusive. Solely the CDR3 DNA is kept, with 39 bases framed from the first base. This clone was picked up a small number of times. Which antigen it targets is not known. Base qualities are not provided; no much larger clone lies one nucleotide away. The immunoSEQ Assay, a bias-controlled multiplex PCR, was used to amplify TCRbeta CDR3 regions from genomic DNA. In the authors' own workflow: Nucleated cell counts per sample were estimated from amplification of reference gene primers within the assay. To quantify the absolute abundance of each unique TCRbeta CDR3 rearrangement, sequence reads were collapsed and filtered. For each sample, productive Simpson clonality was calculated as the square root of Simpson's diversity index over productive rearrangements. The table was pulled from immuneACCESS by TCRdb, which kept in-frame rearrangements only. Such tables lose some clones; where checked, under half of the loss comes from unresolved V genes, and the rest has no known cause. D and trimming were read from the DNA, whereas the V and J calls and clone size are those reported in that table. The sample table contains a few hundred thousand clones; only one count was recorded for approximately 79% of them. Of the sample, 4% to 5.5% falls within the top ten clones.

The rearranged segments are TRBV29-1 and TRBJ2-1; 7 junctional bases match TRBD2. This sequence was found in a human donor in a cohort sampled during active COVID-19. Sequencing was done on a sample of peripheral blood. In nucleotides, the sequence is TGCAGCGAGCGGGACTCCCCGTACAATGAGCAGTTCTTC. The resulting protein is CSERDSPYNEQFF.